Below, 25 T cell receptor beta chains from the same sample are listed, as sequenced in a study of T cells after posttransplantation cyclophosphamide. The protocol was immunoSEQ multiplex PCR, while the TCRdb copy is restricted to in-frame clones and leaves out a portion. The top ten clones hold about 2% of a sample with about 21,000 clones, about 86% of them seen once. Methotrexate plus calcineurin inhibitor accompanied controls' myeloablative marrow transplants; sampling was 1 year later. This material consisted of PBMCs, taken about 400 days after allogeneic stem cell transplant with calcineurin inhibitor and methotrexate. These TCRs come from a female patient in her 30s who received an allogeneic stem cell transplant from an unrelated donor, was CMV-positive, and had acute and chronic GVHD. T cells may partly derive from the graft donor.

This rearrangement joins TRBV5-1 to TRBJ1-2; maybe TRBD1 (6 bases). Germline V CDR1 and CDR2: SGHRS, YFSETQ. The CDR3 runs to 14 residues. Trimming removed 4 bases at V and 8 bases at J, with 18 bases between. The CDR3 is CASSPDSFLDGYTF. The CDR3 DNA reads TGCGCCAGCAGCCCGGACAGCTTTCTCGACGGCTACACCTTC.

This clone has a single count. In DNA form, the CDR3 reads TGCGCCAGCAGCCTCATCGAGGGGCGGGAGGGCCGGGGGATAAAGTACTTC. It is translated as CASSLIEGREGRGIKYF. V usage is TRBV5-1 and J usage is TRBJ2-7, with 9 bases fitting TRBD2. V was pared by 4 bases and J by 11 bases, with 22 bases of the junction left unmatched. This CDR3 is built from 17 residues. Germline CDR1 SGHRS, CDR2 YFSETQ.

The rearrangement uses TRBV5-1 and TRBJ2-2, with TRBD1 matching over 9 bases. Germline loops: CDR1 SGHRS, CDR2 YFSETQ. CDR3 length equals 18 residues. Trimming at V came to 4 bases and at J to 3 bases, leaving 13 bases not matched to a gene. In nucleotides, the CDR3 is TGCGCCAGCAGCAAAAGACCGGGACAGGGTGGGGACACCGGGGAGCTGTTTTTT. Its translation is CASSKRPGQGGDTGELFF.

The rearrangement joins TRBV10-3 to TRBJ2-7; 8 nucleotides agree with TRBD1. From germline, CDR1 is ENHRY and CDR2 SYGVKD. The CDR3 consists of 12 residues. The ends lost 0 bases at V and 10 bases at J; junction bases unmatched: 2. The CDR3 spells CAISESTGGQYF. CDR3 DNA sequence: TGTGCCATCAGTGAGTCAACAGGGGGACAGTACTTC.

Written as DNA, the CDR3 is TGTGCCAGCAGCCAACAGGAGAGCTCCTATAATTCACCCCTCCACTTT. Amino acid sequence: CASSQQESSYNSPLHF. The chain employs TRBV9 and TRBJ1-6; D is possibly TRBD1 (5 bases). The CDR3 spans 16 residues. Trimming stripped 4 bases from V and 0 bases from J, with 11 bases between. Germline V gives CDR1 SGDLS, CDR2 YYNGEE.

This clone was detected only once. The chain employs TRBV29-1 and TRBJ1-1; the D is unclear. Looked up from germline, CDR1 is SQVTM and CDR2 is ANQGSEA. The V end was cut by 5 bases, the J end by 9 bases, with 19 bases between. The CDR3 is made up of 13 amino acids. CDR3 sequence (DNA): TGCAGCGTTTACGCCTCCCTCGGTTCGAAAGCTTTCTTT. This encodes CSVYASLGSKAFF.

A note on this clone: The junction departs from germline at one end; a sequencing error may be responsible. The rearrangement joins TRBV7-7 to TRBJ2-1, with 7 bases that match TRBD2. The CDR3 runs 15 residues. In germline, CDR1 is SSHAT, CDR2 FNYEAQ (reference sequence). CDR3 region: CASSSLAESYNEQFF. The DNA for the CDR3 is TGTGCTAGCAGCTCGCTAGCGGAATCCTACAATGAGCAGTTCTTC. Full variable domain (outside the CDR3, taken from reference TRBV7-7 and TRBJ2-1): GAGVSQSPRYKVTKRGQDVTLRCDPISSHATLYWYQQALGQGPEFLTYFNYEAQPDKSGLPSDRFSAERPEGSISTLTIQRTEQRDSAMYRCASSSLAESYNEQFFGPGTRLTVL.

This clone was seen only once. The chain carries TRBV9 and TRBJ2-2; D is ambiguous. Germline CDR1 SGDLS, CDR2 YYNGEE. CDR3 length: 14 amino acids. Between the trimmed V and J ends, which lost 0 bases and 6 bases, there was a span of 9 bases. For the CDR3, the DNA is TGTGCCAGCAGCGTAGCAGATTCACCCGGGGAGCTGTTTTTT. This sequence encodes CASSVADSPGELFF.

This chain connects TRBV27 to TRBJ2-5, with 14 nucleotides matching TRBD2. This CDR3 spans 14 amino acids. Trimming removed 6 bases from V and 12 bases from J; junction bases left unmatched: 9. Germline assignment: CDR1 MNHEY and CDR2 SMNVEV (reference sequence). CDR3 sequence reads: CASSPPGLAGEEYF. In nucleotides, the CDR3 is TGTGCCAGCAGCCCGCCGGGACTAGCGGGAGAAGAGTACTTC.

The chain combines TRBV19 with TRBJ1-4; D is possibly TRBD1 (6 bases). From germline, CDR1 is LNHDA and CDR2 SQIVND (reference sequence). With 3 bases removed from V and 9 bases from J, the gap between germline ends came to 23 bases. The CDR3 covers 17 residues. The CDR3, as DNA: TGTGCCAGTAGTATTACCCCCGGGCGGACAGTCGGGAAAAAACTGTTTTTT. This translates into CASSITPGRTVGKKLFF.

DNA for the CDR3: TGTGCCAGCAGCCTCGTCCAAACTAATGAAGCTTTCTTT. It specifies CASSLVQTNEAFF. The chain joins TRBV7-9 to TRBJ1-1; no reliable D call. CDR3 length equals 13 residues. V gave up 5 bases and J gave up 7 bases, with 14 bases separating them. From germline, CDR1 is SEHNR and CDR2 FQNEAQ (reference sequence). The complete variable domain, with remaining parts taken from reference TRBV7-9 and TRBJ1-1, reads DTGVSQNPRHKITKRGQNVTFRCDPISEHNRLYWYRQTLGQGPEFLTYFQNEAQLEKSRLLSDRFSAERPKGSFSTLEIQRTEQGDSAMYLCASSLVQTNEAFFGQGTRLTVV.

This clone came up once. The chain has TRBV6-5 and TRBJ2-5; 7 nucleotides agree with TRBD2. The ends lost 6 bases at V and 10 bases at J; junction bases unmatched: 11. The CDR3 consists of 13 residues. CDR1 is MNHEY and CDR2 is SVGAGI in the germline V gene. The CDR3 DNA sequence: TGTGCCAGCAGAACCCCGGGACTACAGATCCAGTACTTC. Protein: CASRTPGLQIQYF.

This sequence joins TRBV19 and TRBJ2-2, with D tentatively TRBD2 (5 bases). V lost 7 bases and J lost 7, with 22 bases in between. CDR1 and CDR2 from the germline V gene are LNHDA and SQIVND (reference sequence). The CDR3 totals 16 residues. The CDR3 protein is CASNHRARVSFGELFF. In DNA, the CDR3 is TGTGCCAGTAATCACCGCGCGCGGGTATCGTTCGGGGAGCTGTTTTTT.

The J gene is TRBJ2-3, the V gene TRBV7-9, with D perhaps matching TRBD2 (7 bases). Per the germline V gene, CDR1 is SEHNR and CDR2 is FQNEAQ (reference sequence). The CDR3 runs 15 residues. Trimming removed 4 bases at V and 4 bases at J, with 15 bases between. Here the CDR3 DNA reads TGTGCCAGCAGCTCTAGTGGGGGGGCCTCAGATACGCAGTATTTT. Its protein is CASSSSGGASDTQYF.

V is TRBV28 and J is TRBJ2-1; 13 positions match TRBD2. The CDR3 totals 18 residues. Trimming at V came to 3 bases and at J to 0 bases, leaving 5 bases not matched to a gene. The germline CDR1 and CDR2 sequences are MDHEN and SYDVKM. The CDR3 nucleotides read TGTGCCAGCAGTTTTGGACTAGCGGGAGAGAGCTCCTACAATGAGCAGTTCTTC. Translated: CASSFGLAGESSYNEQFF.

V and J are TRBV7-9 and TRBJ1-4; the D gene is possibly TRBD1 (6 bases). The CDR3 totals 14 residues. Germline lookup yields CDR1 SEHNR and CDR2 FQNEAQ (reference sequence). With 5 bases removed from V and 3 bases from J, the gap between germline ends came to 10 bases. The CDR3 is CASSHRVANEKLFF. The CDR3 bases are TGTGCCAGCAGCCACAGGGTAGCTAATGAAAAACTGTTTTTT. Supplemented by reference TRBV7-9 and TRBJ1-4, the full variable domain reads DTGVSQNPRHKITKRGQNVTFRCDPISEHNRLYWYRQTLGQGPEFLTYFQNEAQLEKSRLLSDRFSAERPKGSFSTLEIQRTEQGDSAMYLCASSHRVANEKLFFGSGTQLSVL.

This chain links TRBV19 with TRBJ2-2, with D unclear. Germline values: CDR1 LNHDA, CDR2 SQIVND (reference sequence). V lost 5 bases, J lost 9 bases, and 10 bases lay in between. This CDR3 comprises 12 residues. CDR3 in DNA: TGTGCCAGTAGTCACGAGGTGCGGGAGCTGTTTTTT. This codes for CASSHEVRELFF.

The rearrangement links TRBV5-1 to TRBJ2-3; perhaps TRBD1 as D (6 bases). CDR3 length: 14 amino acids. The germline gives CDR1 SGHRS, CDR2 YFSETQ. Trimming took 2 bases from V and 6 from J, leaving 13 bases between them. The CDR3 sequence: CASSLWGPGDTQYF. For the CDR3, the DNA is TGCGCCAGCAGCTTATGGGGGCCGGGGGATACGCAGTATTTT.

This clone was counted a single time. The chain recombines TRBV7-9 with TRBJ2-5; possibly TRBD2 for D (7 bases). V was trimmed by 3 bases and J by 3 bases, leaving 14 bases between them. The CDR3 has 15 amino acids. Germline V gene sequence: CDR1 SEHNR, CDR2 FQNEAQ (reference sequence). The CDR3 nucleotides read TGTGCCAGCAGCTTTCTGGGGAGGGGGGAAGAGACCCAGTACTTC. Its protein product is CASSFLGRGEETQYF.

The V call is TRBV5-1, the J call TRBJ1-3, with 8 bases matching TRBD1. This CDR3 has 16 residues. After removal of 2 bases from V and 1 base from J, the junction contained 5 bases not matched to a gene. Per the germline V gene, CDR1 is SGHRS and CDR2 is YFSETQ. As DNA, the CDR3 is TGCGCCAGCAGCTTCCAGGGGGCACGGTCTGGAAACACCATATATTTT. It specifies CASSFQGARSGNTIYF.

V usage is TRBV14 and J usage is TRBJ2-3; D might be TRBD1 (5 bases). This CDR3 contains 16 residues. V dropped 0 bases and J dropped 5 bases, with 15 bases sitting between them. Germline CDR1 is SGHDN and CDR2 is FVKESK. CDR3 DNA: TGTGCCAGCAGCCAAGATATAACAGGACCAGGAGATACGCAGTATTTT. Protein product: CASSQDITGPGDTQYF.

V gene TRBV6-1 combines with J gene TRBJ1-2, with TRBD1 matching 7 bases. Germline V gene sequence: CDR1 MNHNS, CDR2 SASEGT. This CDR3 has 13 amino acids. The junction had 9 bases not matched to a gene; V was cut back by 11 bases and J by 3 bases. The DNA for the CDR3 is TGTGCCGCTCAGAGGGGGCGCGACTATGGCTACACCTTC. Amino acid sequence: CAAQRGRDYGYTF.

DNA for the CDR3: TGCGCCAGCAGCCAAGAGTCCGGGACTAGCGTCACAGATACGCAGTATTTT. Translated: CASSQESGTSVTDTQYF. This rearrangement joins TRBV4-1 to TRBJ2-3; 10 bases line up with TRBD2. After removal of 0 bases from V and 2 bases from J, the junction contained 5 bases not matched to a gene. Per germline, CDR1 MGHRA and CDR2 YSYEKL. CDR3 length equals 17 residues.

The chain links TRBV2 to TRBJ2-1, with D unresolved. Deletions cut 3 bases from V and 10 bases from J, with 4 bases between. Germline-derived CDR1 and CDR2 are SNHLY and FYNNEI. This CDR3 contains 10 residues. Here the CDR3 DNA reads TGTGCCAGCAGTGACCCAGAGCAGTTCTTC. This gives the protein CASSDPEQFF.

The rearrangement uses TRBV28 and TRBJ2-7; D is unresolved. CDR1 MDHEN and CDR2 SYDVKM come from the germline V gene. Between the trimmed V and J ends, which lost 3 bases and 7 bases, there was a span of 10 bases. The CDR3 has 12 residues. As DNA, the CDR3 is TGTGCCAGCAGTTTTGCCCACACAGAGCAGTACTTC. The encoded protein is CASSFAHTEQYF.